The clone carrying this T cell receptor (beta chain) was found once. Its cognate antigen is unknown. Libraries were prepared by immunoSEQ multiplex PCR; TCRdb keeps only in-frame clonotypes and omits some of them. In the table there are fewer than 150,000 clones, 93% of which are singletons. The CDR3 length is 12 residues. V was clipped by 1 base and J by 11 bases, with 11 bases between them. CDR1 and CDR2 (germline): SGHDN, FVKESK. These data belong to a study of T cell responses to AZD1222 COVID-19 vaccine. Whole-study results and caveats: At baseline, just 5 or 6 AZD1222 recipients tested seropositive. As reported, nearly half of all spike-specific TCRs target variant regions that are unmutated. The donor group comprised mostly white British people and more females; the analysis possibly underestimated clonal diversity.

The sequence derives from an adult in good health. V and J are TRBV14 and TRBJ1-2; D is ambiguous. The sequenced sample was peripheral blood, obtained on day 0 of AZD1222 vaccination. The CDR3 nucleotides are TGTGCCAGCAGCCAAGTTGCTGGGTTGTACACCTTC. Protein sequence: CASSQVAGLYTF.